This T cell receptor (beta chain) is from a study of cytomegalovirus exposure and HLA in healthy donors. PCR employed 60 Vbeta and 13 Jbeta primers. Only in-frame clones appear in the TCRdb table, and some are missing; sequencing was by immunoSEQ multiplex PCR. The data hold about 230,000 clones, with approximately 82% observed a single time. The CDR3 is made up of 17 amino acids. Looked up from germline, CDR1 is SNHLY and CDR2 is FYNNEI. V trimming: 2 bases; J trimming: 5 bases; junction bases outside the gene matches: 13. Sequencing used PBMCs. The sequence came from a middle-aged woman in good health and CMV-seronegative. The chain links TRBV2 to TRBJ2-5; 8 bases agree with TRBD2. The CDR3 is CASSEFGSGVVGETQYF. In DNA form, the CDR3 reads TGTGCCAGCAGTGAATTTGGTAGCGGGGTAGTCGGGGAGACCCAGTACTTC.